The 15 T cell receptor beta chains presented below share a single source sample, sequenced in a study of Ad26.COV2.S vaccination and SARS-CoV-2 variants. As for treatment: roughly 19 received Ad26.COV2.S at low or high dose, single or two shots; about 5 received placebo; per-sample allocation not given. After the first vaccine or placebo injection, samples were drawn on day 63. TCRdb keeps only in-frame clones here, not all; method: immunoSEQ multiplex PCR. The data show more than 250,000 clones, 87% seen once. This specimen was peripheral blood, taken in a trial of Ad26.COV2.S vaccine versus placebo. These receptors all stem from a person aged 18 to 65 who received the Ad26.COV2.S COVID-19 vaccine or a placebo.

The chain combines TRBV7-9 with TRBJ2-7; a weak D match, TRBD1 (5 bases). Germline CDR1 is SEHNR and CDR2 is FQNEAQ (reference sequence). This CDR3 is built from 15 residues. Trimming took 4 bases from V and 2 from J, leaving 15 bases between them. CDR3 bases: TGTGCCAGCAGCTCATTAGGCCCAGGGCCCTACGAGCAGTACTTC. Amino acids: CASSSLGPGPYEQYF.

The rearrangement joins TRBV4-2 to TRBJ2-1, with D possibly being TRBD2 (7 bases). The germline V and J ends were trimmed by 8 bases and 5 bases, with 16 bases remaining between them. The CDR3 contains 14 residues. Germline V lookup: CDR1 LGHNA, CDR2 YNFKEQ. In nucleotides, the CDR3 is TGTGCCAGCGCCGTAGGGGGGGGGAACAATGAGCAGTTCTTC. Residues: CASAVGGGNNEQFF.

The chain uses TRBV25-1 and TRBJ2-5; 10 bases map to TRBD2. This CDR3 has 18 residues. V was clipped by 2 bases and J by 1 base; unmatched bases: 10. Germline lookup yields CDR1 MGHDK and CDR2 SYGVNS. CDR3 bases: TGTGCCAGCAGTGAAGCCAGCAATAGCGGGGGGCCCCAAGAGACCCAGTACTTC. This codes for CASSEASNSGGPQETQYF.

The chain recombines TRBV25-1 with TRBJ2-2, with TRBD2 as a possible D gene (5 bases). The CDR3 length is 18 residues. Germline CDR1 MGHDK, CDR2 SYGVNS. The V gene lost 7 bases and the J gene lost 4 bases, with 25 bases spanning the gap. The CDR3 bases are TGTGCCAGCACCCCAAGCGAGGGCCAGGCTGAGGGCACCGGGGAGCTGTTTTTT. Translation gives CASTPSEGQAEGTGELFF.

The chain combines TRBV24-1 with TRBJ2-5, with no clear D. Germline V gives CDR1 KGHDR, CDR2 SFDVKD. This CDR3 has 13 amino acids. V was pared by 2 bases and J by 0 bases, with 3 bases between. The CDR3 bases are TGTGCCACCAGTGATTCAAACCAAGAGACCCAGTACTTC. This sequence encodes CATSDSNQETQYF.

The CDR3, as DNA: TGTGCCAGCAGCCAAGATCTTAGGGGGACAGGGGTGGGACAGCCCCAGCATTTT. As protein: CASSQDLRGTGVGQPQHF. The V call is TRBV4-2, the J call TRBJ1-5, with 10 nucleotides matching TRBD1. This CDR3 contains 18 residues. V was pared by 0 bases and J by 7 bases, with 12 bases of the junction left unmatched. Germline V gene data show CDR1 as LGHNA and CDR2 as YNFKEQ.

CDR3: CATSGPTGARYGYTF. CDR3 sequence (DNA): TGTGCCACCAGCGGACCTACAGGGGCGCGCTATGGCTACACCTTC. The chain combines TRBV15 with TRBJ1-2, with 7 bases that match TRBD1. Trimming removed 5 bases from V and 4 bases from J; junction bases left unmatched: 10. The CDR3 is made up of 15 amino acids. In germline, CDR1 is LNHNV, CDR2 YYDKDF (reference sequence).

This chain uses TRBV9 with TRBJ1-3; D is uncertain. There are 11 residues in the CDR3. V dropped 5 bases and J dropped 1 base, with 1 base sitting between them. Germline V CDR1 and CDR2: SGDLS, YYNGEE. CDR3 residues: CASRSGNTIYF. The CDR3 DNA is TGTGCCAGCAGGTCTGGAAACACCATATATTTT.

This clone was counted between two and nine times. This rearrangement joins TRBV30 to TRBJ1-1; no clear D. This CDR3 has 13 amino acids. Per the germline V gene, CDR1 is GTSNPN and CDR2 is SVGIG (reference sequence). The V gene lost 4 bases and the J gene lost 2 bases, with 11 bases spanning the gap. The DNA for the CDR3 is TGTGCCTGGAATCACAAGCCTAACACTGAAGCTTTCTTT. As protein: CAWNHKPNTEAFF.

The chain couples TRBV30 to TRBJ1-4, with D possibly TRBD1 on 6 matching bases. Trimming took off 4 bases at V and 14 bases at J, with 14 bases between the two ends. The CDR3 is 11 residues long. Germline lookup yields CDR1 GTSNPN and CDR2 SVGIG (reference sequence). The CDR3 protein is CAWTTQGKLFF. CDR3 coding DNA: TGTGCCTGGACAACTCAGGGGAAGCTGTTTTTT.

The chain recombines TRBV30 with TRBJ2-3, with 9 bases fitting TRBD1. CDR1 and CDR2 (germline): GTSNPN, SVGIG (reference sequence). Trimming removed 1 base from V and 4 bases from J; junction bases left unmatched: 0. The CDR3 has 13 residues. The CDR3 protein is CAWSGDRADTQYF. The CDR3 coding sequence is TGTGCCTGGAGTGGGGACAGGGCAGATACGCAGTATTTT.

The CDR3 loop is CASSSRNEQFF. DNA of the CDR3: TGTGCCAGCAGCTCCCGAAATGAGCAGTTCTTC. The chain joins TRBV7-8 to TRBJ2-1; no clear D. Looked up from germline, CDR1 is SGHVS and CDR2 is FQNEAQ. The germline V and J ends were trimmed by 4 bases and 7 bases, with 5 bases remaining between them. This CDR3 has 11 amino acids.

This clone was seen once. The genes are TRBV5-1 and TRBJ1-4; TRBD1 might be the D (5 bases). Trimming stripped 3 bases from V and 8 bases from J, with 17 bases between. Germline lookup yields CDR1 SGHRS and CDR2 YFSETQ. The CDR3 has 15 residues. The CDR3 is CASSSNPGAREKLFF. The CDR3 DNA is TGCGCCAGCAGCTCTAACCCCGGGGCCAGGGAAAAACTGTTTTTT.

The V gene is TRBV27, the J gene TRBJ1-1, with D perhaps TRBD1 (5 bases). V lost 5 bases and J lost 0, with 13 bases in between. The CDR3 totals 15 residues. The germline gives CDR1 MNHEY, CDR2 SMNVEV (reference sequence). The CDR3 loop is CASSPFGGLNTEAFF. CDR3 nucleotides: TGTGCCAGCAGTCCCTTTGGGGGGTTGAACACTGAAGCTTTCTTT.

The chain is built from TRBV30 and TRBJ1-2; D gene unclear. V shed 0 bases and J shed 2 bases, with 4 bases lying between them. There are 12 residues in the CDR3. Per the germline V gene, CDR1 is GTSNPN and CDR2 is SVGIG (reference sequence). This chain's CDR3 is CAWSVRNYGYTF. The CDR3 DNA reads TGTGCCTGGAGTGTCAGGAACTATGGCTACACCTTC.